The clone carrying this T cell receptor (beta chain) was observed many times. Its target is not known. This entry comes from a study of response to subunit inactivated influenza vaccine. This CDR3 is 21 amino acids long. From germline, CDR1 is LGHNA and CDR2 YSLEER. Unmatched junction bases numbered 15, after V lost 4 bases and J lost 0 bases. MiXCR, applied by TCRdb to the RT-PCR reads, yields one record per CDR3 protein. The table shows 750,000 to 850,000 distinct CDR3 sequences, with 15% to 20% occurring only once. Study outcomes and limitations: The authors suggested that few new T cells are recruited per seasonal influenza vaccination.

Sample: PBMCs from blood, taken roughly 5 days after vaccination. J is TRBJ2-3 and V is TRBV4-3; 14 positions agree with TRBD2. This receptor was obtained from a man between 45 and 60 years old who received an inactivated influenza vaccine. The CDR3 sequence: CASSLASRLAGGPTSTDTQYF. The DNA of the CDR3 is TGCGCCAGCAGCCTTGCCTCCAGACTAGCGGGGGGGCCGACTAGCACAGATACGCAGTATTTT.